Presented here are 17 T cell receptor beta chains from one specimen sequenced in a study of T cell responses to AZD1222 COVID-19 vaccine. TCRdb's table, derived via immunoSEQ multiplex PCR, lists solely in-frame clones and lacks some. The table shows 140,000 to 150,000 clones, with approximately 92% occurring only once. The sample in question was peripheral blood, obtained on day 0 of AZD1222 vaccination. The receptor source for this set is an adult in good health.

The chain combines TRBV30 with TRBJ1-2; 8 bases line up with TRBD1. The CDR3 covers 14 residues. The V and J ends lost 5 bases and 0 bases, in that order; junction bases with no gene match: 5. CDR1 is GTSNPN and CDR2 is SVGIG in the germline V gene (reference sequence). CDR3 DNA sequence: TGTGCCTGGGAACCGACAGGGGCTAACTATGGCTACACCTTC. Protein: CAWEPTGANYGYTF.

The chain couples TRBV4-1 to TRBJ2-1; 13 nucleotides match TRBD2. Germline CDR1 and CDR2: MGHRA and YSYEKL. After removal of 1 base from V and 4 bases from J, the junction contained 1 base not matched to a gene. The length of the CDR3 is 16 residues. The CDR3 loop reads CASSQAGLAGYNEQFF. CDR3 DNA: TGCGCCAGCAGCCAAGCGGGACTAGCGGGATACAATGAGCAGTTCTTC.

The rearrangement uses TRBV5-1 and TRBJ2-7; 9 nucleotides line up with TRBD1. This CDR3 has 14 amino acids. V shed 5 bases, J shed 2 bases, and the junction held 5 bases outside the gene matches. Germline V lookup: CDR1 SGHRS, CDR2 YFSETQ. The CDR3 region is CASREQGATYEQYF. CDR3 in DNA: TGCGCCAGCAGGGAACAGGGGGCCACCTACGAGCAGTACTTC.

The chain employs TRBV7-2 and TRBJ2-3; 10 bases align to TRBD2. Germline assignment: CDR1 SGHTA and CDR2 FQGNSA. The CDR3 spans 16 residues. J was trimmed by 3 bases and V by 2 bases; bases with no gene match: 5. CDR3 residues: CASSLNSGRRTDTQYF. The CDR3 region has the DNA TGTGCCAGCAGCTTAAATAGCGGGAGGAGGACAGATACGCAGTATTTT.

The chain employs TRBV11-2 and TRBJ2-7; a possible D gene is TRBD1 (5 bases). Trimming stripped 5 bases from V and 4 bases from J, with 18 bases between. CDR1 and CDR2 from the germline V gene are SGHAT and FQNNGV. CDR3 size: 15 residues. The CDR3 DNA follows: TGTGCCAGCAGCCCGACAGTTGGTGCCGCGTACGAGCAGTACTTC. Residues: CASSPTVGAAYEQYF.

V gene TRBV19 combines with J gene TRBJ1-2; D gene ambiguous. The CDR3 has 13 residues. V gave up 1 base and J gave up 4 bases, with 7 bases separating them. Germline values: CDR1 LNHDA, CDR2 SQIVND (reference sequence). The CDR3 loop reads CASSIGTRYGYTF. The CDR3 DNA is TGTGCCAGTAGTATAGGTACGCGCTATGGCTACACCTTC.

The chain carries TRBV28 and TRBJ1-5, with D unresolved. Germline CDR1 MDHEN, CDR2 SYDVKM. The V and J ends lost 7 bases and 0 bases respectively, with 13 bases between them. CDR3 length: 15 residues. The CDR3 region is CASIKTSYSNQPQHF. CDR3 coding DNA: TGTGCCAGCATTAAGACATCCTATAGCAATCAGCCCCAGCATTTT.

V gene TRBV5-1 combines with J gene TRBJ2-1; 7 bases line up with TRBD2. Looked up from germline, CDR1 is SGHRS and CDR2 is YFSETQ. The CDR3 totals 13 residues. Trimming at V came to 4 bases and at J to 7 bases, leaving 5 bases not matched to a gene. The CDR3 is CASSANGGNEQFF. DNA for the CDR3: TGCGCCAGCAGCGCCAACGGGGGGAATGAGCAGTTCTTC.

The CDR3: CASSERGGREKLFF. The CDR3 DNA follows: TGTGCCAGCAGTGAAAGAGGGGGCCGTGAAAAACTGTTTTTT. V is TRBV2 and J is TRBJ1-4, with 7 bases fitting TRBD1. CDR3 length: 14 amino acids. The V and J ends lost 2 bases and 7 bases, in that order; junction bases with no gene match: 4. CDR1 is SNHLY, CDR2 FYNNEI, per germline.

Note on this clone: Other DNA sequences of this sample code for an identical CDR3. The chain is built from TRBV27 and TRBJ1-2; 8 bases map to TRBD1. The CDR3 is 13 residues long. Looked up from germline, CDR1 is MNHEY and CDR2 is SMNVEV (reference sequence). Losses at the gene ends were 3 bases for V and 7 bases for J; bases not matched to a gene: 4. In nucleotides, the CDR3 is TGTGCCAGCAGTTTCGGACAGGGCGGTGGCTACACCTTC. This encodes CASSFGQGGGYTF.

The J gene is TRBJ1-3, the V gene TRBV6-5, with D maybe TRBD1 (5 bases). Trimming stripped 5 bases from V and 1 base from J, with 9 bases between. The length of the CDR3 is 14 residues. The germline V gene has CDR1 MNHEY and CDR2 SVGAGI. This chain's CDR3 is CASSLRGSGNTIYF. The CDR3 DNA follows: TGTGCCAGCAGTCTGCGGGGGTCTGGAAACACCATATATTTT.

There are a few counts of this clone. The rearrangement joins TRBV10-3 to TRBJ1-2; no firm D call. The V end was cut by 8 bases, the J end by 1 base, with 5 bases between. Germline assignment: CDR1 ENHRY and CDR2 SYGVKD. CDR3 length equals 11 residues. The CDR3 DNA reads TGTGCCATCGACGGTAACTATGGCTACACCTTC. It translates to CAIDGNYGYTF.

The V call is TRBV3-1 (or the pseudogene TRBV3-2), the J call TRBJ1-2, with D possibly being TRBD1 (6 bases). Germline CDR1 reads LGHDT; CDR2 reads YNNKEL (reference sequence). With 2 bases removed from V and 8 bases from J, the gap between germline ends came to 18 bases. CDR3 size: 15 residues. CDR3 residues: CASSQNYRETGGYTF. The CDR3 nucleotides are TGTGCCAGCAGCCAAAACTACAGGGAGACAGGAGGCTACACCTTC.

The chain's CDR3 is CASSLDRGGYGYTF. CDR3 nucleotide sequence: TGTGCCAGCAGTTTAGACAGGGGGGGATATGGCTACACCTTC. The chain uses TRBV28 and TRBJ1-2; 9 bases fit TRBD1. Germline V lookup: CDR1 MDHEN, CDR2 SYDVKM. Losses at the gene ends were 2 bases for V and 5 bases for J; bases not matched to a gene: 3. This CDR3 is 14 amino acids long.

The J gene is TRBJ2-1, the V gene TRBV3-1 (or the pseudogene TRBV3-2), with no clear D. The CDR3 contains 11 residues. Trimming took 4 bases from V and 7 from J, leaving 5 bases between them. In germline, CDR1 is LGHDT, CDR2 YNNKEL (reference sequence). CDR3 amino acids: CASSRNNEQFF. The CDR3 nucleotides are TGTGCCAGCAGCCGAAATAATGAGCAGTTCTTC.

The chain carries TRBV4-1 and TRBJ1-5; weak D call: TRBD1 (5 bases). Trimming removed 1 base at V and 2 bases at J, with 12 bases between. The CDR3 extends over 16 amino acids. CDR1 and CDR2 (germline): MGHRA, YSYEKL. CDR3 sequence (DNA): TGCGCCAGCAGCCAAGGTTGGGGCTGGGGCAATCAGCCCCAGCATTTT. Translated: CASSQGWGWGNQPQHF.

CDR3 DNA sequence: TGTGCCAGCAGCCCCCAAGTAGGAGTCAATCAGCCCCAGCATTTT. Its translation is CASSPQVGVNQPQHF. The genes are TRBV7-2 and TRBJ1-5; D gene uncertain. The V and J ends lost 5 bases and 3 bases respectively, with 14 bases between them. This CDR3 has 15 residues. Germline-derived CDR1 and CDR2 are SGHTA and FQGNSA.